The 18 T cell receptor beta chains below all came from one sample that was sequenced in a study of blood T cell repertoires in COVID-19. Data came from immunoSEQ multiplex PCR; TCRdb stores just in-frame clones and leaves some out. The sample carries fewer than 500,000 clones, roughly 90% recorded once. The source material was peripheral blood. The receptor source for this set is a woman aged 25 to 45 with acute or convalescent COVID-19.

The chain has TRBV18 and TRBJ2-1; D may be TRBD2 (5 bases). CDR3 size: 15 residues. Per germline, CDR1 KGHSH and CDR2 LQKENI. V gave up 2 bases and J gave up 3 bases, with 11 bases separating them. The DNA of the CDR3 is TGTGCCAGCTCACCATGGCGGGCCGACTACAATGAGCAGTTCTTC. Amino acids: CASSPWRADYNEQFF.

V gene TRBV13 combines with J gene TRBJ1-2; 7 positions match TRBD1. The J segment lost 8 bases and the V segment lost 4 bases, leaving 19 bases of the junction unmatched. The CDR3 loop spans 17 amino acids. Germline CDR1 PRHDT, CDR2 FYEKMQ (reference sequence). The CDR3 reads CASSSPYGDRALGGYTF. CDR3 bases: TGTGCCAGCAGCTCGCCATACGGAGACAGGGCCCTAGGAGGCTACACCTTC.

The CDR3 nucleotides are TGTGCCACCAGCACGTTAGCCCCCGGGGGTGGCACGGAGACCCAGTACTTC. Translating gives CATSTLAPGGGTETQYF. V is TRBV15 and J is TRBJ2-5, with D perhaps TRBD2 (6 bases). The V gene lost 4 bases and the J gene lost 5 bases, with 23 bases spanning the gap. This CDR3 contains 17 residues. CDR1 is LNHNV, CDR2 YYDKDF, per germline (reference sequence).

CDR3: CASSHTSGGTQETQYF. The CDR3 region has the DNA TGTGCCAGCAGCCATACTAGCGGGGGGACTCAAGAGACCCAGTACTTC. This chain links TRBV4-2 with TRBJ2-5; the match to TRBD2 covers 12 bases. The CDR3 length is 16 residues. V shed 3 bases, J shed 2 bases, and the junction held 4 bases outside the gene matches. From germline, CDR1 is LGHNA and CDR2 YNFKEQ.

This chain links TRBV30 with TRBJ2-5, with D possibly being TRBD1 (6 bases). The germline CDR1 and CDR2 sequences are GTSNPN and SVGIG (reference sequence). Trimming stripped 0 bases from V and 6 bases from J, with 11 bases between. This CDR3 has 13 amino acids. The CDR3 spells CAWSVGASKTQYF. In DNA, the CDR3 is TGTGCCTGGAGTGTGGGGGCTTCGAAGACCCAGTACTTC. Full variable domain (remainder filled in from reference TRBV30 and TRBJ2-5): SQTIHQWPATLVQPVGSPLSLECTVEGTSNPNLYWYRQAAGRGLQLLFYSVGIGQISSEVPQNLSASRPQDRQFILSSKKLLLSDSGFYLCAWSVGASKTQYFGPGTRLLVL.

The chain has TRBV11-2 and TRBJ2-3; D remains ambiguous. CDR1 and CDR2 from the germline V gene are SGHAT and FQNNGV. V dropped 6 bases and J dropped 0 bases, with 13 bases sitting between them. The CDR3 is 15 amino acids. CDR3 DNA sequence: TGTGCCAGCAGGATGACTCAAACCAGCACAGATACGCAGTATTTT. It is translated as CASRMTQTSTDTQYF.

In DNA, the CDR3 is TGTGCCAGCAGTTTAGGGGGCTCCCGAGCAGATACGCAGTATTTT. Translated, it gives CASSLGGSRADTQYF. The chain is built from TRBV28 and TRBJ2-3, with a possible D match to TRBD1 (6 bases). Germline values: CDR1 MDHEN, CDR2 SYDVKM. Trimming pared 2 bases from V and 4 bases from J, leaving 13 bases between. The CDR3 is 15 residues long.

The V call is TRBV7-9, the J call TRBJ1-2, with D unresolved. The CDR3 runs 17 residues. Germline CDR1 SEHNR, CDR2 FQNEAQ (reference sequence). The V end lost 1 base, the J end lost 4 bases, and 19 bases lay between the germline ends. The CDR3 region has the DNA TGTGCCAGCAGCTTAGGAACGGACTCCCAAGGCAGCTATGGCTACACCTTC. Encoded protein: CASSLGTDSQGSYGYTF.

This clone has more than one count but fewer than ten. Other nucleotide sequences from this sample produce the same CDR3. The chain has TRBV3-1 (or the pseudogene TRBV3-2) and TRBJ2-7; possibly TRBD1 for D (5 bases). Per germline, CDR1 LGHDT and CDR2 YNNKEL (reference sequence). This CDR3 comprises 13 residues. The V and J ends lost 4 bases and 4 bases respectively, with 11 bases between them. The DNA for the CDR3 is TGTGCCAGCAGCCGCCAGGGTACGTACGAGCAGTACTTC. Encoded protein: CASSRQGTYEQYF.

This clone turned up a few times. This CDR3 is CASSGNTLAAGQPQHF. In DNA form, the CDR3 reads TGTGCCAGCAGTGGGAATACGCTAGCCGCGGGTCAGCCCCAGCATTTT. This sequence joins TRBV6-1 and TRBJ1-5; unclear D gene. The V and J ends lost 4 bases and 6 bases respectively, with 19 bases between them. Germline V gene data show CDR1 as MNHNS and CDR2 as SASEGT. The CDR3 spans 16 residues.

CDR3 in amino acids: CASSQVDRVGQLFF. The CDR3 DNA is TGCGCCAGCAGCCAAGTTGACAGGGTGGGGCAACTGTTTTTT. This sequence joins TRBV4-1 and TRBJ1-4, with 7 bases aligning to TRBD1. The length of the CDR3 is 14 residues. The germline CDR1 and CDR2 sequences are MGHRA and YSYEKL. Trimming at V came to 1 base and at J to 12 bases, leaving 8 bases not matched to a gene.

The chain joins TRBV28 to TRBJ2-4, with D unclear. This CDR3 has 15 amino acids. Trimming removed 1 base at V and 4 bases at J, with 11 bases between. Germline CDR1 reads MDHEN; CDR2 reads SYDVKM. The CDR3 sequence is CASSLFVRGKNIQYF. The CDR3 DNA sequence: TGTGCCAGCAGTTTATTTGTCAGAGGAAAAAACATTCAGTACTTC.

The CDR3 nucleotides read TGCGCCACCGAATCCGGGACTCATACCTACGAGCAGTACTTC. Translated: CATESGTHTYEQYF. This rearrangement joins TRBV10-2 to TRBJ2-7; perhaps TRBD2 as D (6 bases). V lost 10 bases, J lost 2 bases, and 18 bases lay in between. The CDR3 covers 14 residues. CDR1 and CDR2 from the germline V gene are WSHSY and SAAADI.

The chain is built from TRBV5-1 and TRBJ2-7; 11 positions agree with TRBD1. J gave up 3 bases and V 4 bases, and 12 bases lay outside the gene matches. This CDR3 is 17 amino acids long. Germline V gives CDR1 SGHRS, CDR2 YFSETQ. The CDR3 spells CASSRDPGQGVFYEQYF. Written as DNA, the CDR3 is TGCGCCAGCAGCAGGGATCCGGGACAGGGGGTATTCTACGAGCAGTACTTC.

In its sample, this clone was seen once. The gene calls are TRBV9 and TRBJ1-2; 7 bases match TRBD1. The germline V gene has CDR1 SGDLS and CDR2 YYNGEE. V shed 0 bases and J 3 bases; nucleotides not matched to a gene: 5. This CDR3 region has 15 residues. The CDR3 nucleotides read TGTGCCAGCAGCGTAGATGGAGGGGGCGACTATGGCTACACCTTC. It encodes CASSVDGGGDYGYTF.

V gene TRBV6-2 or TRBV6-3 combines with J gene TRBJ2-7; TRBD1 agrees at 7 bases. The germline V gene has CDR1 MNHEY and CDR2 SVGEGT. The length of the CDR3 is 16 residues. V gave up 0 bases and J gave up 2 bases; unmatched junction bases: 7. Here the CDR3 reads CASSYSKQGSAYEQYF. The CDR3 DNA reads TGTGCCAGCAGTTACTCGAAACAGGGGTCCGCCTACGAGCAGTACTTC.

The CDR3 DNA sequence: TGTGCCAGCAGTACAAGCCCGGGACTAGCTCGATACGAGCAGTACTTC. Protein sequence: CASSTSPGLARYEQYF. The chain links TRBV27 to TRBJ2-7; TRBD2 aligns across 9 bases. The length of the CDR3 is 16 residues. The germline V gene has CDR1 MNHEY and CDR2 SMNVEV (reference sequence). The junction had 12 bases not matched to a gene; V was cut back by 5 bases and J by 4 bases.

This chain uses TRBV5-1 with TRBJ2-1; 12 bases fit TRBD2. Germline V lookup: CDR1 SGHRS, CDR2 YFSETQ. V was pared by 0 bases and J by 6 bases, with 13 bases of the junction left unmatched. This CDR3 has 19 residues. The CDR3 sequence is CASSLEPSGGAVWVNEQFF. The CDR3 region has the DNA TGCGCCAGCAGCTTGGAACCTAGCGGGGGGGCGGTTTGGGTCAATGAGCAGTTCTTC. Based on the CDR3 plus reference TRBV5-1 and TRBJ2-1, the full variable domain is KAGVTQTPRYLIKTRGQQVTLSCSPISGHRSVSWYQQTPGQGLQFLFEYFSETQRNKGNFPGRFSGRQFSNSRSEMNVSTLELGDSALYLCASSLEPSGGAVWVNEQFFGPGTRLTVL.